The 10 T cell receptor beta chains reported below all come from one sample, sequenced in a study of blood T cell repertoires in COVID-19. Profiled with immunoSEQ multiplex PCR; TCRdb holds only in-frame clones, not every one. In the table there are about 320,000 clones, 87% of which are singletons. The sequenced sample consisted of PBMCs or T cells enriched from blood (not recorded which). These receptors all come from a woman younger than 30 who had recovered from COVID-19.

The chain recombines TRBV6-6 with TRBJ2-7; 7 nucleotides line up with TRBD1. The junction had 10 bases not matched to a gene; V was cut back by 5 bases and J by 3 bases. The CDR3 runs to 15 residues. The germline V gene encodes CDR1 MNHNY and CDR2 SVGAGI (reference sequence). The CDR3 reads CASSPKQGLDYEQYF. Here the CDR3 DNA reads TGTGCCAGCAGTCCCAAACAGGGGTTGGACTACGAGCAGTACTTC.

The chain is built from TRBV10-1 and TRBJ1-5; TRBD1 is a possible D gene (6 bases). CDR1 and CDR2 (germline): WNHNN, SYGVQD (reference sequence). V lost 3 bases, J lost 2 bases, and 17 bases lay in between. CDR3 length equals 17 residues. The CDR3 loop is CASSEFTGSWGNQPQHF. The CDR3 DNA reads TGCGCCAGCAGTGAATTTACAGGGAGTTGGGGCAATCAGCCCCAGCATTTT.

The J gene is TRBJ2-1, the V gene TRBV5-5, with 12 bases fitting TRBD2. There are 17 residues in the CDR3. Germline values: CDR1 SGHKS, CDR2 YYEKEE (reference sequence). Trimming removed 5 bases from V and 8 bases from J; junction bases left unmatched: 14. CDR3 DNA: TGTGCCAGCAGAGGGGTACTAGCGGGAGGCCATTGGGATGAGCAGTTCTTC. Protein sequence: CASRGVLAGGHWDEQFF. The full variable domain, with the rest looked up from reference TRBV5-5 and TRBJ2-1, is DAGVTQSPTHLIKTRGQQVTLRCSPISGHKSVSWYQQVLGQGPQFIFQYYEKEERGRGNFPDRFSARQFPNYSSELNVNALLLGDSALYLCASRGVLAGGHWDEQFFGPGTRLTVL.

The rearrangement joins TRBV7-9 to TRBJ1-1; no definite D call. The germline gives CDR1 SEHNR, CDR2 FQNEAQ (reference sequence). Trimming removed 5 bases from V and 9 bases from J, with 13 bases in between. The CDR3 is made up of 12 amino acids. The CDR3: CASSPRDYKAFF. The CDR3 nucleotides read TGTGCCAGCAGCCCCCGAGATTATAAAGCTTTCTTT.

This clone showed up just once. The CDR3 loop is CASSSPSGGGPYEQYF. The CDR3 DNA follows: TGTGCCAGCAGCTCGCCTAGCGGGGGGGGACCCTACGAGCAGTACTTC. This chain links TRBV7-2 with TRBJ2-7; TRBD2 agrees at 12 bases. V lost 4 bases, J lost 2 bases, and 6 bases stayed unmatched. Germline loops: CDR1 SGHTA, CDR2 FQGNSA. This CDR3 has 16 residues.

The table lists this clone with a few counts. The gene calls are TRBV5-1 and TRBJ1-2; 9 positions agree with TRBD1. The germline CDR1 and CDR2 sequences are SGHRS and YFSETQ. The V gene end was trimmed by 3 bases and the J gene end by 8 bases; junction bases not matched to a gene: 2. CDR3 length: 12 residues. The CDR3 is CASSWTGEGYTF. For the CDR3, the DNA is TGCGCCAGCAGCTGGACAGGGGAAGGCTACACCTTC.

J is TRBJ2-1 and V is TRBV4-2, with 8 bases aligning to TRBD2. This CDR3 comprises 14 residues. With V trimmed by 0 bases and J by 7 bases, 2 bases remained unmatched. In germline, CDR1 is LGHNA, CDR2 YNFKEQ. The chain's CDR3 is CASSQDRGGNEQFF. CDR3 nucleotides: TGTGCCAGCAGCCAAGATCGGGGGGGGAATGAGCAGTTCTTC.

The rearrangement links TRBV6-5 to TRBJ2-5; 12 nucleotides line up with TRBD2. The CDR3 has 14 residues. Germline values: CDR1 MNHEY, CDR2 SVGAGI. V gave up 6 bases and J gave up 5 bases; unmatched junction bases: 4. The CDR3 spells CASRRLAGAETQYF. CDR3 nucleotide sequence: TGTGCCAGCAGGCGACTAGCGGGAGCCGAGACCCAGTACTTC.

This clone showed up just once. At one of its ends the junction is not consistent with the germline gene, which may arise from a read error. The J gene is TRBJ1-2, the V gene TRBV7-3; no definite D call. Germline assignment: CDR1 SGHTA and CDR2 FQGTGA. The CDR3 consists of 13 residues. The CDR3 DNA follows: TGTGCCAGCAGCCCCCAACGAGACGGGAGGCGAGACTTC. This gives the protein CASSPQRDGRRDF.

The chain is built from TRBV2 and TRBJ2-1, with D maybe TRBD2 (6 bases). There are 13 residues in the CDR3. The ends were cut back, 6 bases at V and 8 bases at J, with 14 bases in the middle. CDR1 is SNHLY, CDR2 FYNNEI, per germline. CDR3: CASSPWGEDEQFF. Written as DNA, the CDR3 is TGTGCCAGCAGCCCATGGGGGGAAGATGAGCAGTTCTTC.